This T cell receptor beta chain was recorded in a study of cytomegalovirus exposure and HLA in healthy donors. PCR employed 60 Vbeta and 13 Jbeta primers. Profiled with immunoSEQ multiplex PCR; TCRdb holds only in-frame clones, not every one. The sample consists of around 190,000 clones, 79% of them appearing once. Germline V CDR1 and CDR2: MNHNS, SASEGT. This CDR3 region has 13 residues. V lost 7 bases and J 6 bases, leaving 16 bases between the germline ends. What was sequenced was PBMCs. V is TRBV6-1 and J is TRBJ2-7; D might be TRBD1 (6 bases). This receptor was taken from a woman aged 45-65 years in good health and CMV-seronegative. CDR3 in DNA: TGTGCCAGCACCGATACAGGGAAAGGCGAGCAGTACTTC. It codes for CASTDTGKGEQYF.